The 18 T cell receptor beta chains presented below share a single source sample, sequenced in a study of blood T cell repertoires in COVID-19. The data were produced by immunoSEQ multiplex PCR, yet TCRdb's version contains in-frame clones alone and is incomplete. The sample lists some 31,000 clones, approximately 93% occurring once. Sequenced material: peripheral blood. The receptors were sampled from a human donor in a cohort sampled during active COVID-19.

The chain carries TRBV28 and TRBJ1-5; D possibly corresponds to TRBD1 (5 bases). With 10 bases removed from V and 2 bases from J, the gap between germline ends came to 15 bases. The length of the CDR3 is 14 residues. Germline V gene data show CDR1 as MDHEN and CDR2 as SYDVKM. For the CDR3, the DNA is TGTGCCAATAGTGGGGCGGATGGCAATCAGCCCCAGCATTTT. This gives the protein CANSGADGNQPQHF.

The CDR3 coding sequence is TGTGCCAGTAGTGCGAGACAGGGGAACACTGAAGCTTTCTTT. Translation gives CASSARQGNTEAFF. The rearrangement links TRBV19 to TRBJ1-1, with 7 bases matching TRBD1. Germline CDR1 reads LNHDA; CDR2 reads SQIVND (reference sequence). The CDR3 totals 14 residues. V lost 5 bases and J lost 1; bases outside the gene matches: 4.

The chain uses TRBV11-2 and TRBJ1-2; D might be TRBD1 (6 bases). Trimming stripped 4 bases from V and 8 bases from J, with 23 bases between. The CDR3 contains 16 residues. Germline CDR1 reads SGHAT; CDR2 reads FQNNGV. CDR3 protein: CASSSLYLVPRGGYTF. In DNA, the CDR3 is TGTGCCAGCAGCTCGCTATATTTGGTCCCCAGGGGCGGCTACACCTTC. Complete variable domain (other parts from reference TRBV11-2 and TRBJ1-2): EAGVAQSPRYKIIEKRQSVAFWCNPISGHATLYWYQQILGQGPKLLIQFQNNGVVDDSQLPKDRFSAERLKGVDSTLKIQPAKLEDSAVYLCASSSLYLVPRGGYTFGSGTRLTVV.

This clone appeared a single time. The V and J genes are TRBV3-1 (or the pseudogene TRBV3-2) and TRBJ1-2, with TRBD1 matching 7 bases. The V segment lost 1 base and the J segment 8 bases; nucleotides outside the gene matches: 4. Germline V gene sequence: CDR1 LGHDT, CDR2 YNNKEL (reference sequence). The CDR3 has 13 residues. CDR3 nucleotide sequence: TGTGCCAGCAGCCAAGGACAGGGATTCGGCTACACCTTC. It yields the protein CASSQGQGFGYTF.

The chain recombines TRBV6-5 with TRBJ2-1; 7 bases fit TRBD1. The CDR3 is 15 residues long. Trimming cost V 7 bases and J 0 bases; bases outside gene matches: 6. The V gene's germline CDR1 is MNHEY and CDR2 SVGAGI. The CDR3 bases are TGTGCCAGCACCAGAGACAGGGACTCCTACAATGAGCAGTTCTTC. It is translated as CASTRDRDSYNEQFF.

The rearrangement joins TRBV30 to TRBJ1-2; D gene uncertain. CDR1 and CDR2 from the germline V gene are GTSNPN and SVGIG (reference sequence). Between the trimmed V and J ends, which lost 2 bases and 1 base, there was a span of 8 bases. This CDR3 comprises 13 residues. CDR3 sequence: CAWSSGYNYGYTF. In nucleotides, the CDR3 is TGTGCCTGGAGTTCGGGATATAACTATGGCTACACCTTC.

The chain combines TRBV7-7 with TRBJ2-2, with D tentatively TRBD1 (5 bases). There are 17 residues in the CDR3. Germline V lookup: CDR1 SSHAT, CDR2 FNYEAQ (reference sequence). V was cut by 5 bases and J by 6 bases, with 22 bases left in between. In DNA form, the CDR3 reads TGTGCCAGCAGCCCCGCGGTGGGCAGGGAATCCGCCGGGGAGCTGTTTTTT. It codes for CASSPAVGRESAGELFF. Looking up the rest from reference TRBV7-7 and TRBJ2-2 gives the full variable domain: GAGVSQSPRYKVTKRGQDVTLRCDPISSHATLYWYQQALGQGPEFLTYFNYEAQPDKSGLPSDRFSAERPEGSISTLTIQRTEQRDSAMYRCASSPAVGRESAGELFFGEGSRLTVL.

This clone was observed once. This chain connects TRBV18 to TRBJ1-2; D not certain. Germline V gene sequence: CDR1 KGHSH, CDR2 LQKENI. Trimming left V 2 bases short and J 0 bases short, with 7 bases between. The CDR3 is made up of 14 amino acids. CDR3 DNA: TGTGCCAGCTCACCAGGGCCAACTAACTATGGCTACACCTTC. Protein: CASSPGPTNYGYTF.

V usage is TRBV5-6 and J usage is TRBJ1-1; TRBD1 agrees at 9 bases. Losses at the gene ends were 2 bases for V and 7 bases for J; bases not matched to a gene: 9. Germline-derived CDR1 and CDR2 are SGHDT and YYEEEE. This CDR3 contains 15 residues. The CDR3 DNA reads TGTGCCAGCAGCTTTCCGGGACAGGGACGGAATGAAGCTTTCTTT. Protein product: CASSFPGQGRNEAFF.

The rearrangement links TRBV29-1 to TRBJ2-1; the D is unclear. This CDR3 spans 12 amino acids. Trimming removed 4 bases at V and 0 bases at J, with 4 bases between. Germline V gene sequence: CDR1 SQVTM, CDR2 ANQGSEA. CDR3 nucleotide sequence: TGCAGCGTTGCCAGCTCCTACAATGAGCAGTTCTTC. It translates to CSVASSYNEQFF.

The chain is built from TRBV12-5 and TRBJ1-3; 8 nucleotides match TRBD1. V shed 1 base, J shed 0 bases, and the junction held 2 bases outside the gene matches. The CDR3 sequence is 16 residues long. Germline CDR1 LGHNT, CDR2 FRNRAP. The CDR3 protein is CASGLGQGSSGNTIYF. The CDR3 nucleotides read TGTGCTAGTGGTTTGGGACAGGGGAGCTCTGGAAACACCATATATTTT.

CDR3 in amino acids: CASSLSRTPGGADNEQFF. Written as DNA, the CDR3 is TGTGCCAGCAGTTTATCGAGGACCCCCGGGGGGGCGGACAATGAGCAGTTCTTC. The chain recombines TRBV27 with TRBJ2-1, with 8 bases fitting TRBD2. The CDR3 spans 18 residues. The J segment lost 5 bases and the V segment lost 0 bases, leaving 12 bases of the junction unmatched. Germline loops: CDR1 MNHEY, CDR2 SMNVEV (reference sequence).

CDR3 coding DNA: TGTGCCAGCAGCGGACGGGGGGCGCGGGATGAAAAACTGTTTTTT. Translation gives CASSGRGARDEKLFF. This chain links TRBV7-9 with TRBJ1-4; D is possibly TRBD1 (6 bases). The CDR3 runs 15 residues. Germline V gene data show CDR1 as SEHNR and CDR2 as FQNEAQ (reference sequence). The V end lost 5 bases, the J end lost 6 bases, and 16 bases lay between the germline ends.

The CDR3 here is CASTQLSNQPQHF. DNA for the CDR3: TGTGCCAGCACCCAACTTAGCAATCAGCCCCAGCATTTT. The rearrangement links TRBV28 to TRBJ1-5, with D hard to call. Germline V gives CDR1 MDHEN, CDR2 SYDVKM. V dropped 7 bases and J dropped 0 bases, with 7 bases sitting between them. The CDR3 is 13 amino acids.

The CDR3 sequence is CASSLEDRGQYF. CDR3 in DNA: TGTGCCAGCAGCTTAGAGGACAGGGGGCAGTACTTC. The chain combines TRBV7-2 with TRBJ2-7, with TRBD1 identical over 9 bases. Germline values: CDR1 SGHTA, CDR2 FQGNSA. The CDR3 contains 12 residues. Germline trimming cut 1 base from V and 9 bases from J; bases unmatched to any gene: 1. Variable domain in full (rest from reference TRBV7-2 and TRBJ2-7): GAGVSQSPSNKVTEKGKDVELRCDPISGHTALYWYRQSLGQGLEFLIYFQGNSAPDKSGLPSDRFSAERTGGSVSTLTIQRTQQEDSAVYLCASSLEDRGQYFGPGTRLTVT.

The rearrangement uses TRBV30 and TRBJ1-5, with D perhaps matching TRBD1 (6 bases). Germline CDR1 reads GTSNPN; CDR2 reads SVGIG (reference sequence). V dropped 2 bases and J dropped 3 bases, with 17 bases sitting between them. CDR3 size: 16 residues. CDR3 loop: CAWSTLGTGSNQPQHF. CDR3 nucleotide sequence: TGTGCCTGGAGTACCCTTGGCACAGGGTCCAATCAGCCCCAGCATTTT.

The rearrangement links TRBV11-3 to TRBJ2-3; 8 positions agree with TRBD2. The V gene's germline CDR1 is SGHNT and CDR2 YENEEA. Trimming removed 5 bases from V and 0 bases from J; junction bases left unmatched: 7. The CDR3 totals 16 residues. The CDR3 DNA follows: TGTGCCAGCAGCACCACAACTAGCGGTAGCACAGATACGCAGTATTTT. Protein sequence: CASSTTTSGSTDTQYF.

The chain employs TRBV14 and TRBJ2-3; no reliable D call. The CDR3 is 17 amino acids. In germline, CDR1 is SGHDN, CDR2 FVKESK. Deletions cut 1 base from V and 1 base from J, with 15 bases between. The CDR3 DNA reads as TGTGCCAGCAGCCAAGGTCTGTACAGAGCTCGCACAGATACGCAGTATTTT. Translation gives CASSQGLYRARTDTQYF.